This entry concerns a single T cell receptor beta chain. CDR1 SGHTA and CDR2 FQGTGA come from the germline V gene. V was pared by 5 bases and J by 8 bases, with 28 bases between. This CDR3 has 18 amino acids. Separate from the roughly 670-subject first cohort, the roughly 130-subject validation cohort was the one that the donors belonged to. These data belong to a study of cytomegalovirus exposure and HLA in healthy donors. Sequencing used immunoSEQ multiplex PCR; TCRdb keeps in-frame clones, though not all of them. The sample holds tens of thousands of clones, roughly 93% seen once. The chain links TRBV7-3 to TRBJ2-4, with D perhaps matching TRBD2 (7 bases). This receptor was identified in a man aged 18 to 29 in good health and CMV-seronegative. Specimen: PBMCs. The CDR3 loop reads CASSRIPLLERGGYIQYF. In DNA form, the CDR3 reads TGTGCCAGCAGCCGAATCCCGCTCCTTGAGAGGGGGGGATACATTCAGTACTTC.